This TCR beta chain was identified during a study of regulatory T cells in long-lasting Graves disease. Time point: newly diagnosed GD, antithyroid drugs for less than 3 months. Preparation of the TCR library used RNA extracted from PBMCs. This clonotype was counted many times. The antigen is undetermined. CDR3-region Arm-PCR and iRepertoire HTBI primers produced the TCR beta libraries. Original analysis: Throughout the samples, researchers identified 60 to 70 TRBV and roughly 13 TRBJ segments. One entry per CDR3 protein, called by TCRdb with MiXCR from the multiplex PCR reads. The V and J calls and clone size are TCRdb's, not the authors'. The sample gives 500,000 to 700,000 distinct CDR3 sequences, roughly 15% of which show up once; around a sixth is in the top ten. Whole-study results and caveats: The study found persistent patients shared more public clonotypes (roughly 2,600) than new patients (approximately 970).

V was shortened by 7 bases and J by 7 bases, with 14 bases between the two germline ends. The CDR3 totals 12 residues. Germline assignment: CDR1 MNHNS and CDR2 SASEGT. The same sample was also used in a study of T cells in Graves' hyperthyroidism and ophthalmopathy. In that study: Patients aged 18 to 65 had newly diagnosed hyperthyroidism that had lasted under 2 months. The study based diagnoses on clinical symptoms, serum thyroxine and TRAb, thyroid ultrasound and orbital computed tomography.

This chain uses TRBV6-1 with TRBJ2-7; D might be TRBD1 (5 bases). The sequence was obtained from a woman under 40 with Graves disease. The sample was peripheral blood mononuclear cells (PBMCs), taken at new diagnosis, from a patient treated with antithyroid drugs. The DNA of the CDR3 is TGTGCCAGCATTGGGGCCACCCAAGAGCAGTACTTC. Protein sequence: CASIGATQEQYF.